This T cell receptor beta chain was captured in a study of early T cells in non-severe SARS-CoV-2 infection. Study-level background: It was bulk RNA from unsorted whole blood that was sequenced, and the chains were unpaired.

Molecules of cDNA were individually given unique molecular identifiers that were attached to them. TCRdb re-analysed the 5' RACE reads in MiXCR, keeping a single row per CDR3 protein. The data contain 100,000 to 140,000 distinct CDR3 sequences, over 8.5% of them seen just once; the ten biggest clones take up approximately 8.1%. This clonotype was picked up a small number of times. What it binds is not known. CDR3 size: 13 residues. Trimming left V 2 bases short and J 5 bases short, with 9 bases between. Germline CDR1 reads MDHEN; CDR2 reads SYDVKM. Study-wide results and caveats: Matching with VDJdb favored anti-spike CD8 responses (missing private and CD4 specificities).

The J gene is TRBJ2-5, the V gene TRBV28, with D possibly being TRBD2 (5 bases). The origin of this receptor is an adult who was a healthcare worker with PCR-confirmed SARS-CoV-2 infection or an uninfected control (not recorded which). Sequencing was carried out using whole blood. CDR3 sequence reads: CASSLREGETQYF. CDR3 nucleotides: TGTGCCAGCAGTTTACGGGAAGGGGAGACCCAGTACTTC.